A selection of T cell receptor beta chains follows, all from one sample in a study of cytomegalovirus exposure and HLA in healthy donors. Only in-frame clones appear in the TCRdb table, and some are missing; sequencing was by immunoSEQ multiplex PCR. The data hold a few hundred thousand clones, with around nine tenths observed a single time. What was sequenced was PBMCs. The receptors were sampled from a woman under 30 in good health and CMV-seronegative. The CDR3 runs from the conserved cysteine through the conserved F or W. Fields, in order: V gene, clone size, D gene, J gene, CDR3 DNA, CDR3 protein. D genes are given only for firm matches. Rows give clone size only sometimes, using once, few, many, or a class for an expanded clone.

>TRBV5-6|NA|TRBD1|TRBJ2-7
TGTGCCAGCAGGGGAGGGGACAGGGTGGGCTACGAGCAGTACTTC
CASRGGDRVGYEQYF
>TRBV5-4|NA|NA|TRBJ2-7
TGTGCCAGCAGCTTGTCCCAGAACTCCTACGAGCAGTACTTC
CASSLSQNSYEQYF
>TRBV29-1|NA|NA|TRBJ1-2
TGCAGCGTTAGTCCCCTTCGATACGGGGCTAACTATGGCTACACCTTC
CSVSPLRYGANYGYTF
>TRBV5-1|few|NA|TRBJ2-7
TGCGCCAGCAGCCCGGGTCCGGATAACTACGAGCAGTACTTC
CASSPGPDNYEQYF
>TRBV7-8|NA|NA|TRBJ2-7
TGTGCCAGCAGCTTAGAGGCGGAGGATACCTACGAGCAGTACTTC
CASSLEAEDTYEQYF
>TRBV11-2|NA|TRBD1|TRBJ1-3
TGTGCCAGCAGCACGGACAGGGGGCGTGCTGGAAACACCATATATTTT
CASSTDRGRAGNTIYF
>TRBV5-1|once|NA|TRBJ2-1
TGCGCCAGCAGCTTGGACAGGGAATCACGGGAGCAGTTCTTC
CASSLDRESREQFF
>TRBV5-1|NA|NA|TRBJ2-7
TGCGCCAGCAGCCACCCGACGGGGACCTACGAGCAGTACTTC
CASSHPTGTYEQYF
>TRBV6-1|NA|TRBD2|TRBJ2-3
TGTGCCAGCAGTGAACTGACTAGCGGGATGTACGGTACGCAGTATTTT
CASSELTSGMYGTQYF
>TRBV5-8|NA|NA|TRBJ1-5
TGTGCCAGCAGCCCAACCTACAGGGTAGGACAGCCCCAGCATTTT
CASSPTYRVGQPQHF
>TRBV30|NA|NA|TRBJ1-2
TGTGCCTGGAGTGCTCGCCCCAACTCCGCTCGTGGCTACACCTTC
CAWSARPNSARGYTF
>TRBV18|NA|NA|TRBJ2-3
TGTGCCAGCTCAGGGGACACAAGCACAGATACGCAGTATTTT
CASSGDTSTDTQYF
>TRBV19|once|NA|TRBJ1-5
TGTGCCAGTAGTATCGACAGGCGGGCGTGGGGCAATCAGCCCCAGCATTTT
CASSIDRRAWGNQPQHF
>TRBV10-3|few|NA|TRBJ1-6
TGTGCCATCAGGGGGCCCGGTCGTTCACCCCTCCACTTT
CAIRGPGRSPLHF
>TRBV14|NA|NA|TRBJ2-5
TGTGCCAGCAGCCAGAGGGGAGGCTTAGCGGCAGAGACCCAGTACTTC
CASSQRGGLAAETQYF
>TRBV6-5|NA|NA|TRBJ1-1
TGTGCCAGCATCGGCTCGAGGACTGAAGCTTTCTTT
CASIGSRTEAFF
>TRBV30|few|TRBD1|TRBJ1-2
TGTGCCTGGAGTGTGACTCGCGGGACAGCACATGGCTACACCTTC
CAWSVTRGTAHGYTF
>TRBV7-9|NA|NA|TRBJ1-2
TGTGCCAGCAGCCCCGCGGGGCGGGGGCAGACGAACTATGGCTACACCTTC
CASSPAGRGQTNYGYTF
>TRBV29-1|NA|TRBD1|TRBJ2-3
TGCAGCGCGAAAACAGGGGAGTGGGACACAGATACGCAGTATTTT
CSAKTGEWDTDTQYF
>TRBV2|once|TRBD1|TRBJ1-2
TGTGCCAGCAGTGAACGACTTCCCGGACAGGGATATGGCTACACCTTC
CASSERLPGQGYGYTF
>TRBV6-6|NA|TRBD1|TRBJ2-2
TGTGCCAGCAGAGACCAGGACAGGGGCAAAACCGGGGAGCTGTTTTTT
CASRDQDRGKTGELFF
>TRBV5-4|NA|TRBD2|TRBJ2-5
TGTGCCAGCAGCTTTGGCGGGAGGGCCGGACAAGAGACCCAGTACTTC
CASSFGGRAGQETQYF
>TRBV19|NA|NA|TRBJ1-1
TGTGCCACCCATAGGGGGAACACTGAAGCTTTCTTT
CATHRGNTEAFF
>TRBV6-1|NA|TRBD1|TRBJ1-1
TGTGCCAGCAGTGAACGGACAGGGGGACCGAACACTGAAGCTTTCTTT
CASSERTGGPNTEAFF
>TRBV4-2|NA|NA|TRBJ2-1
TGTGCCAGCAGCGCAACCGGGACTGACAATGAGCAGTTCTTC
CASSATGTDNEQFF
>TRBV6-1|NA|NA|TRBJ2-1
TGTGCCAGCAGTGACGGTCGAGTCTTCTTC
CASSDGRVFF